These T cell receptor beta chains were read from a single sample in a study of blood T cells in healthy people across ages. TCRdb passed the 5' RACE reads through MiXCR, listing each CDR3 protein once. This table has roughly 1.4 million distinct CDR3 sequences, roughly 64% appearing once. Sequenced: blood. All receptors derive from a man aged 18 to 29 in good health. CDR3s include the opening cysteine and the closing phenylalanine or tryptophan. A D gene is named only where the DNA matches it firmly. Expanded clones get a size class; other rows say once, few or many, or leave the size out.

J: TRBJ2-5
D: TRBD2
length: 16
V: TRBV20-1
size: NA
CDR3: CSARDPVKRGAETQYF

J: TRBJ2-1
D: NA
length: 14
V: TRBV4-1
size: NA
CDR3: CASSHQDGGNEQFF

J: TRBJ2-1
D: NA
length: 13
V: TRBV10-3
size: NA
CDR3: CAISEPSYNEQFF

J: TRBJ1-1
D: NA
length: 14
V: TRBV29-1
size: NA
CDR3: CSVEDASLNTEAFF

J: TRBJ2-3
D: TRBD2
length: 16
V: TRBV4-2
size: once
CDR3: CASSQASGGASDTQYF

J: TRBJ2-2
D: NA
length: 14
V: TRBV20-1
size: NA
CDR3: CSARRGEYTGELFF

J: TRBJ2-1
D: NA
length: 12
V: TRBV27
size: NA
CDR3: CASSFANGEQFF

J: TRBJ2-4
D: TRBD2
length: 14
V: TRBV12-3/TRBV12-4
size: NA
CDR3: CASSISGSRDIQYF

J: TRBJ2-3
D: NA
length: 15
V: TRBV4-3
size: NA
CDR3: CASSQVRPPTDTQYF

J: TRBJ1-2
D: NA
length: 12
V: TRBV29-1
size: NA
CDR3: CSVGAGPRSDTF

J: TRBJ2-1
D: TRBD1
length: 15
V: TRBV5-1
size: few
CDR3: CASSPGQGFYNEQFF

J: TRBJ1-1
D: TRBD1
length: 15
V: TRBV11-2
size: NA
CDR3: CASTMGQGFYTEAFF

J: TRBJ1-2
D: NA
length: 12
V: TRBV6-6
size: NA
CDR3: CASGSDSYGYTF

J: TRBJ2-1
D: NA
length: 17
V: TRBV4-1
size: NA
CDR3: CASSRNLAASSYNEQFF

J: TRBJ1-2
D: NA
length: 13
V: TRBV20-1
size: NA
CDR3: CSARGTAGDGYTF

J: TRBJ2-7
D: NA
length: 16
V: TRBV4-2
size: NA
CDR3: CASSQDKAKGGYEQYF

J: TRBJ1-4
D: TRBD1
length: 14
V: TRBV6-1
size: NA
CDR3: CASKPPGGGEKLFF

J: TRBJ2-4
D: NA
length: 13
V: TRBV7-9
size: NA
CDR3: CASSALSSNIQYF

J: TRBJ2-6
D: NA
length: 15
V: TRBV6-4
size: few
CDR3: CASSDSVTGANVLTF

J: TRBJ2-3
D: NA
length: 13
V: TRBV21-1
size: NA
CDR3: CASGGIGADTQYF

J: TRBJ2-2
D: NA
length: 14
V: TRBV20-1
size: NA
CDR3: CSASQTDNTGELFF

J: TRBJ2-3
D: NA
length: 15
V: TRBV12-3/TRBV12-4
size: NA
CDR3: CASSDTGLSTDTQYF

J: TRBJ2-7
D: TRBD1
length: 15
V: TRBV6-5
size: NA
CDR3: CASSYAGTGNHEQYF

J: TRBJ1-5
D: NA
length: 17
V: TRBV27
size: NA
CDR3: CASGVAYPGQPHQPQHF

J: TRBJ2-1
D: NA
length: 15
V: TRBV20-1
size: NA
CDR3: CSAQGGSGEILEQFF

J: TRBJ2-7
D: NA
length: 15
V: TRBV5-5
size: NA
CDR3: CASSLGAGNTYEQYF

J: NA
D: TRBD2
length: 14
V: TRBV4-2
size: few
CDR3: CASSQVRGGYEQYF